Below are 15 T cell receptor beta chains sequenced from a single sample in a study of T cell changes during pregnancy in multiple sclerosis. The protocol was immunoSEQ multiplex PCR, while the TCRdb copy is restricted to in-frame clones and leaves out a portion. The sample lists about 20,000 clones, more than 75% occurring once. The material sequenced was CD8+ T cells from peripheral blood mononuclear cells, taken after pregnancy. The receptors originated from a female donor with multiple sclerosis, enrolled in a pregnancy study.

The V gene is TRBV19, the J gene TRBJ2-7, with TRBD2 matching over 10 bases. This CDR3 contains 17 residues. V trimming: 6 bases; J trimming: 5 bases; junction bases outside the gene matches: 16. The germline gives CDR1 LNHDA, CDR2 SQIVND (reference sequence). The CDR3 here is CASSHGASGSLKDEQYF. CDR3 coding DNA: TGTGCCAGTAGCCATGGGGCTAGCGGGAGTCTTAAGGACGAGCAGTACTTC.

The chain couples TRBV18 to TRBJ1-2, with D possibly being TRBD1 (6 bases). V was pared by 0 bases and J by 8 bases, with 7 bases between. This CDR3 is 12 amino acids long. Germline-derived CDR1 and CDR2 are KGHSH and LQKENI. This CDR3 is CASSPPGGGYTF. CDR3 DNA sequence: TGTGCCAGCTCACCACCTGGGGGCGGCTACACCTTC. The variable domain in full, with the rest retrieved from reference TRBV18 and TRBJ1-2, is NAGVMQNPRHLVRRRGQEARLRCSPMKGHSHVYWYRQLPEEGLKFMVYLQKENIIDESGMPKERFSAEFPKEGPSILRIQQVVRGDSAAYFCASSPPGGGYTFGSGTRLTVV.

The rearrangement links TRBV14 to TRBJ1-1; D might be TRBD1 (5 bases). Trimming pared 0 bases from V and 7 bases from J, leaving 18 bases between. CDR1 is SGHDN, CDR2 FVKESK, per germline. This CDR3 comprises 16 residues. CDR3 in amino acids: CASSQDLITGVFEAFF. CDR3 sequence (DNA): TGTGCCAGCAGCCAAGACCTAATAACGGGGGTTTTTGAAGCTTTCTTT.

The V and J genes are TRBV27 and TRBJ2-7, with a tentative D call TRBD1 (6 bases). Trimming took 6 bases from V and 3 from J, leaving 18 bases between them. Germline V lookup: CDR1 MNHEY, CDR2 SMNVEV (reference sequence). This CDR3 region has 15 residues. DNA for the CDR3: TGTGCCAGCAGGGGGGCGAGGCAGGCCCACTACGAGCAGTACTTC. Translating it yields CASRGARQAHYEQYF.

A single count supports this clone. V gene TRBV5-4 combines with J gene TRBJ1-2; TRBD1 matches at 8 bases. This CDR3 is built from 15 residues. Looked up from germline, CDR1 is SGHNT and CDR2 is YYREEE (reference sequence). Losses at the gene ends were 0 bases for V and 5 bases for J; bases not matched to a gene: 6. DNA for the CDR3: TGTGCCAGCAGCTTGGAGGGACAGGAGTCTTATGGCTACACCTTC. Its protein product is CASSLEGQESYGYTF.

V and J are TRBV27 and TRBJ2-1; 12 nucleotides align to TRBD2. In germline, CDR1 is MNHEY, CDR2 SMNVEV (reference sequence). V was clipped by 0 bases and J by 1 base; unmatched bases: 1. CDR3 length: 17 residues. The CDR3, as DNA: TGTGCCAGCAGTTTATCCGGACTAGCGGGGTCCTACAATGAGCAGTTCTTC. Protein: CASSLSGLAGSYNEQFF.

The chain combines TRBV27 with TRBJ1-1, with TRBD1 matching 8 bases. The CDR3 is 15 amino acids. Germline V gene lookup returns CDR1 MNHEY and CDR2 SMNVEV (reference sequence). With V trimmed by 5 bases and J by 0 bases, 5 bases remained unmatched. The CDR3 DNA sequence: TGTGCCAGCAGTACGGGACAGGCGATGAACACTGAAGCTTTCTTT. It translates to CASSTGQAMNTEAFF.

J is TRBJ2-7 and V is TRBV4-1; TRBD1 might be the D (6 bases). Trimming cost V 2 bases and J 0 bases, with 8 bases left between them. This CDR3 contains 14 residues. Germline-derived CDR1 and CDR2 are MGHRA and YSYEKL. In nucleotides, the CDR3 is TGCGCCAGCAGCCAACGGGACACCTCCTACGAGCAGTACTTC. The encoded protein is CASSQRDTSYEQYF.

CDR3 amino acids: CASSRTGEHQPQHF. In nucleotides, the CDR3 is TGTGCCAGCAGTCGGACAGGGGAACATCAGCCCCAGCATTTT. This chain links TRBV6-5 with TRBJ1-5; 9 nucleotides match TRBD1. Germline CDR1 and CDR2: MNHEY and SVGAGI. The CDR3 covers 14 residues. J lost 5 bases, V lost 5 bases, and 4 bases had no gene match.

Only one count was recorded for this clone. V usage is TRBV5-1 and J usage is TRBJ1-1; 10 bases line up with TRBD1. Losses at the gene ends were 5 bases for V and 0 bases for J; bases not matched to a gene: 7. The CDR3 extends over 16 amino acids. The germline V gene encodes CDR1 SGHRS and CDR2 YFSETQ. DNA for the CDR3: TGCGCCAGCAGATCGACAGGGGGCGGGATGAACACTGAAGCTTTCTTT. This encodes CASRSTGGGMNTEAFF.

V gene TRBV27 combines with J gene TRBJ1-2; D is perhaps TRBD1 (5 bases). V was clipped by 3 bases and J by 0 bases, with 8 bases between them. The CDR3 extends over 14 amino acids. Germline CDR1 MNHEY, CDR2 SMNVEV (reference sequence). CDR3 loop: CASSFSGTNYGYTF. DNA of the CDR3: TGTGCCAGCAGTTTCTCAGGGACTAACTATGGCTACACCTTC.

V gene TRBV11-2 combines with J gene TRBJ1-1, with D perhaps TRBD1 (5 bases). Per germline, CDR1 SGHAT and CDR2 FQNNGV. Trimming removed 3 bases from V and 1 base from J, with 9 bases in between. There are 14 residues in the CDR3. Here the CDR3 reads CASSLSGANTEAFF. CDR3 in DNA: TGTGCCAGCAGCTTGAGTGGGGCGAACACTGAAGCTTTCTTT.

This clone appeared a single time. V and J are TRBV7-9 and TRBJ2-1; D might be TRBD2 (5 bases). Trimming removed 4 bases from V and 3 bases from J, with 7 bases in between. This CDR3 is built from 13 residues. In germline, CDR1 is SEHNR, CDR2 FQNEAQ (reference sequence). This CDR3 is CASSSRDYNEQFF. In nucleotides, the CDR3 is TGTGCCAGCAGCTCCCGGGACTACAATGAGCAGTTCTTC.

CDR3 loop: CASSPGDRDGTEAFF. As DNA, the CDR3 is TGCGCCAGCAGCCCTGGGGACAGGGATGGGACTGAAGCTTTCTTT. V and J are TRBV5-1 and TRBJ1-1, with 9 positions matching TRBD1. The CDR3 is 15 amino acids. Germline CDR1 SGHRS, CDR2 YFSETQ. The trim removed 4 bases at V and 5 bases at J, leaving 9 bases unmatched.

The V gene is TRBV2, the J gene TRBJ1-1, with D possibly matching TRBD1 (6 bases). V shed 3 bases and J shed 11 bases, with 13 bases lying between them. The CDR3 length is 12 residues. Germline V gene data show CDR1 as SNHLY and CDR2 as FYNNEI. This chain's CDR3 is CASSDRLTGAFF. CDR3 bases: TGTGCCAGCAGTGACCGCCTCACAGGGGCTTTCTTT.